A single sample is the source of the 19 T cell receptor beta chains below, sequenced in a study of glioma-infiltrating T cells after dendritic cell vaccination. The sample's time point: after dendritic cell vaccination, including at tumor progression/relapse. Sequencing used immunoSEQ multiplex PCR; TCRdb keeps in-frame clones, though not all of them. The sample lists roughly 100,000 clones, around 91% occurring once. The source was blood, collected after dendritic cell vaccination. These receptors all come from a human donor with glioblastoma.

For this clone: This same CDR3 is encoded by further DNA sequences in the sample. The chain is built from TRBV5-1 and TRBJ1-2; no firm D call. The V and J ends lost 3 bases and 2 bases respectively, with 5 bases between them. The CDR3 spans 12 residues. Germline V CDR1 and CDR2: SGHRS, YFSETQ. The CDR3 loop is CASSSGNYGYTF. DNA of the CDR3: TGCGCCAGCAGCTCCGGGAACTATGGCTACACCTTC.

The table lists this clone with a few counts. This CDR3 is also generated by other DNA sequences in the sample. This rearrangement joins TRBV5-1 to TRBJ1-1; tentatively, D is TRBD1 (5 bases). Trimming removed 4 bases at V and 3 bases at J, with 13 bases between. CDR3 length: 14 residues. Germline CDR1 and CDR2: SGHRS and YFSETQ. The CDR3 DNA reads as TGCGCCAGCAGCCCGGCGGGGGGGTACACTGAAGCTTTCTTT. It encodes CASSPAGGYTEAFF.

J is TRBJ2-7 and V is TRBV27, with D possibly being TRBD1 (6 bases). The V and J ends lost 5 bases and 1 base respectively, with 12 bases between them. The CDR3 spans 14 residues. Germline V lookup: CDR1 MNHEY, CDR2 SMNVEV (reference sequence). The CDR3 coding sequence is TGTGCCAGCAGTCTCTCGGACAGTTCCTACGAGCAGTACTTC. It is translated as CASSLSDSSYEQYF.

Of note for this clone: Other DNA sequences in this sample translate to the same CDR3. This chain links TRBV30 with TRBJ1-5; 8 nucleotides match TRBD1. V dropped 1 base and J dropped 4; count of bases not matched to a gene: 0. The CDR3 spans 13 residues. CDR1 and CDR2 (germline): GTSNPN, SVGIG (reference sequence). The CDR3 loop is CAWSGQGNQPQHF. CDR3 DNA sequence: TGTGCCTGGAGTGGACAGGGGAATCAGCCCCAGCATTTT.

The chain uses TRBV4-1 and TRBJ1-1; D ambiguous. This CDR3 comprises 15 residues. Looked up from germline, CDR1 is MGHRA and CDR2 is YSYEKL. Trimming removed 4 bases at V and 1 base at J, with 13 bases between. Here the CDR3 DNA reads TGCGCCAGCAGCCTGTTTGTCGAGGGGAACACTGAAGCTTTCTTT. Translating it yields CASSLFVEGNTEAFF.

The chain is built from TRBV7-9 and TRBJ1-2, with a possible D match to TRBD1 (6 bases). The CDR3 extends over 13 amino acids. Trimming removed 2 bases at V and 7 bases at J, with 11 bases between. Germline CDR1 is SEHNR and CDR2 is FQNEAQ (reference sequence). CDR3 nucleotide sequence: TGTGCCAGCAGCTTATCAGGGGAAGTTGGCTACACCTTC. Translated, it gives CASSLSGEVGYTF.

The chain recombines TRBV5-1 with TRBJ2-1, with TRBD2 matching over 11 bases. CDR3 size: 17 residues. V trimming: 4 bases; J trimming: 4 bases; junction bases outside the gene matches: 10. Germline V gene data show CDR1 as SGHRS and CDR2 as YFSETQ. The CDR3 reads CASSQGTSGGFYNEQFF. CDR3 DNA sequence: TGCGCCAGCAGCCAAGGGACTAGCGGAGGGTTTTACAATGAGCAGTTCTTC.

This sequence joins TRBV6-6 and TRBJ2-3, with TRBD2 matching 9 bases. There are 14 residues in the CDR3. Germline V gene lookup returns CDR1 MNHNY and CDR2 SVGAGI (reference sequence). The V and J ends lost 7 bases and 9 bases, in that order; junction bases with no gene match: 11. The CDR3 protein is CASTPGLAGTTQYF. In DNA form, the CDR3 reads TGTGCCAGCACCCCGGGGCTAGCGGGGACGACGCAGTATTTT.

This clone was picked up one time. The J gene is TRBJ1-5, the V gene TRBV2; TRBD1 is a possible D gene (6 bases). CDR1 and CDR2 (germline): SNHLY, FYNNEI. The ends were cut back, 0 bases at V and 8 bases at J, with 14 bases in the middle. The CDR3 runs to 15 residues. The chain's CDR3 is CASSEAGTSMEPQHF. The CDR3, as DNA: TGTGCCAGCAGTGAAGCCGGGACAAGTATGGAGCCCCAGCATTTT.

This sequence joins TRBV5-1 and TRBJ1-2, with TRBD1 identical over 10 bases. This CDR3 is built from 13 residues. Germline V gives CDR1 SGHRS, CDR2 YFSETQ. V gave up 3 bases and J gave up 8 bases; unmatched junction bases: 4. The CDR3 protein is CASSSGQGTGYTF. The DNA of the CDR3 is TGCGCCAGCAGCTCGGGACAGGGGACCGGCTACACCTTC.

The V gene is TRBV5-1, the J gene TRBJ2-6, with D perhaps matching TRBD1 (5 bases). The CDR3 is made up of 18 amino acids. CDR1 is SGHRS, CDR2 YFSETQ, per germline. V dropped 0 bases and J dropped 2 bases, with 15 bases sitting between them. In DNA, the CDR3 is TGCGCCAGCAGCTTGGGGCAGGGTACTAACGCTGGGGCCAACGTCCTGACTTTC. This codes for CASSLGQGTNAGANVLTF. Looking up the rest from reference TRBV5-1 and TRBJ2-6 gives the full variable domain: KAGVTQTPRYLIKTRGQQVTLSCSPISGHRSVSWYQQTPGQGLQFLFEYFSETQRNKGNFPGRFSGRQFSNSRSEMNVSTLELGDSALYLCASSLGQGTNAGANVLTFGAGSRLTVL.

CDR3 coding DNA: TGCGCCAGCAGCTTAACCCAGGGGCCCGTCACTAATGAAAAACTGTTTTTT. Protein sequence: CASSLTQGPVTNEKLFF. V usage is TRBV5-1 and J usage is TRBJ1-4; D might be TRBD1 (6 bases). Germline values: CDR1 SGHRS, CDR2 YFSETQ. Trimming shortened V by 2 bases and J by 2 bases, and 16 bases separated the two germline ends. The CDR3 has 17 residues.

V usage is TRBV4-1 and J usage is TRBJ2-3; D is ambiguous. Trimming pared 1 base from V and 14 bases from J, leaving 16 bases between. This CDR3 region has 13 residues. CDR1 and CDR2 from the germline V gene are MGHRA and YSYEKL. CDR3 nucleotides: TGCGCCAGCAGCCAAGTTACAGTCGCGTCACGGTATTTT. It yields the protein CASSQVTVASRYF.

This clone appeared once. The V and J genes are TRBV6-5 and TRBJ2-1, with D possibly being TRBD1 (5 bases). The V end was cut by 5 bases, the J end by 13 bases, with 15 bases between. The CDR3 runs 12 residues. Germline V CDR1 and CDR2: MNHEY, SVGAGI. CDR3: CASSPGRTIQFF. In DNA form, the CDR3 reads TGTGCCAGCAGTCCCGGACGGACAATCCAGTTCTTC.

The chain links TRBV19 to TRBJ1-2; no clear D. This CDR3 spans 16 amino acids. Germline V gives CDR1 LNHDA, CDR2 SQIVND (reference sequence). V was clipped by 1 base and J by 8 bases, with 20 bases between them. CDR3: CASSIGPVGGYRGYTF. In DNA, the CDR3 is TGTGCCAGTAGTATAGGGCCCGTCGGAGGTTATAGAGGCTACACCTTC.

This chain connects TRBV5-4 to TRBJ1-2; TRBD1 matches at 8 bases. Germline V CDR1 and CDR2: SGHNT, YYREEE (reference sequence). The CDR3 totals 12 residues. The trim removed 1 base at V and 10 bases at J, leaving 3 bases unmatched. The CDR3 is CASSLRQGTYTF. DNA for the CDR3: TGTGCCAGCAGCTTGCGACAGGGGACCTACACCTTC.

V gene TRBV19 combines with J gene TRBJ1-1, with TRBD1 identical over 7 bases. CDR1 is LNHDA, CDR2 SQIVND, per germline (reference sequence). The CDR3 runs to 15 residues. The V segment lost 7 bases and the J segment 7 bases; nucleotides outside the gene matches: 15. CDR3: CASNGLSGGKSEAFF. Written as DNA, the CDR3 is TGTGCCAGTAACGGCCTCTCAGGGGGAAAGAGTGAAGCTTTCTTT.

The V and J genes are TRBV18 and TRBJ1-5; weak D call: TRBD1 (5 bases). The CDR3 runs 13 residues. V lost 10 bases and J 3 bases, leaving 13 bases between the germline ends. Germline values: CDR1 KGHSH, CDR2 LQKENI. The DNA for the CDR3 is TGTGCCACCTCCGGGGGAAACAATCAGCCCCAGCATTTT. It codes for CATSGGNNQPQHF.

The genes are TRBV6-6 and TRBJ2-3; 11 nucleotides match TRBD2. J was trimmed by 4 bases and V by 11 bases; bases with no gene match: 8. Germline V gives CDR1 MNHNY, CDR2 SVGAGI (reference sequence). The length of the CDR3 is 14 residues. The CDR3: CAGSGGGLPDTQYF. The CDR3 DNA reads TGTGCCGGTAGCGGGGGGGGACTTCCAGATACGCAGTATTTT.